A single sample is the source of the 11 T cell receptor beta chains below, sequenced in a study of blood T cell repertoires in COVID-19. The table came from immunoSEQ multiplex PCR; TCRdb's copy has only in-frame clones and leaves some out. The data contain approximately 270,000 clones, over 80% of them singletons. The sequenced sample consisted of PBMCs or T cells enriched from blood (not recorded which). The receptors come from a human donor in a cohort exposed to, infected with or recovered from COVID-19 (not recorded which). The donor label of this sample is uncertain.

The chain is built from TRBV11-2 and TRBJ2-5; 8 bases are shared with TRBD1. The ends lost 4 bases at V and 1 base at J; junction bases unmatched: 5. CDR3 size: 15 residues. Germline values: CDR1 SGHAT, CDR2 FQNNGV. The CDR3 nucleotides are TGTGCCAGCAGCTCACAGGGGGTGGGCCAAGAGACCCAGTACTTC. Translated: CASSSQGVGQETQYF.

V usage is TRBV19 and J usage is TRBJ2-3; 10 nucleotides line up with TRBD2. The junction had 11 bases not matched to a gene; V was cut back by 0 bases and J by 5 bases. Germline CDR1 and CDR2: LNHDA and SQIVND (reference sequence). This CDR3 comprises 18 residues. The CDR3 loop is CASSIDYRTSGLRDTQYF. The CDR3 bases are TGTGCCAGTAGTATAGATTACAGGACTAGCGGCTTAAGAGATACGCAGTATTTT.

In its sample, this clone was seen once. V and J are TRBV4-1 and TRBJ2-2, with D possibly TRBD1 on 6 matching bases. This CDR3 has 14 residues. With 2 bases removed from V and 8 bases from J, the gap between germline ends came to 12 bases. Germline V gene lookup returns CDR1 MGHRA and CDR2 YSYEKL. The CDR3 region has the DNA TGCGCCAGCAGCCAAATGACAGGTCCTGGGGAGCTGTTTTTT. Protein sequence: CASSQMTGPGELFF.

This chain links TRBV11-2 with TRBJ1-2; 9 nucleotides align to TRBD1. This CDR3 region has 16 residues. Germline loops: CDR1 SGHAT, CDR2 FQNNGV. V shed 5 bases, J shed 6 bases, and the junction held 13 bases outside the gene matches. CDR3 in DNA: TGTGCCAGCAGCCCCGCGGGGACAGGGCAAGAACATGGCTACACCTTC. Protein sequence: CASSPAGTGQEHGYTF.

The V call is TRBV19, the J call TRBJ1-6; 9 bases are a match to TRBD1. This CDR3 has 16 residues. The V segment lost 3 bases and the J segment 3 bases; nucleotides outside the gene matches: 3. Germline CDR1 reads LNHDA; CDR2 reads SQIVND (reference sequence). The DNA for the CDR3 is TGTGCCAGTAGTATGGGACAGGGCTTCTATAATTCACCCCTCCACTTT. Encoded protein: CASSMGQGFYNSPLHF.

The J gene is TRBJ2-5, the V gene TRBV10-3; TRBD2 aligns across 8 bases. The ends lost 11 bases at V and 5 bases at J; junction bases unmatched: 10. The CDR3 spans 13 residues. CDR1 is ENHRY and CDR2 is SYGVKD in the germline V gene. The DNA of the CDR3 is TGTGCCGCGGGAAGCTCGGGGGGGGAGACCCAGTACTTC. Translating gives CAAGSSGGETQYF.

The chain recombines TRBV7-9 with TRBJ1-3; D call uncertain. The germline V gene has CDR1 SEHNR and CDR2 FQNEAQ (reference sequence). V was shortened by 5 bases and J by 13 bases, with 15 bases between the two germline ends. The CDR3 is 12 amino acids. The CDR3 bases are TGTGCCAGCAGCGGCCCGACACCCAAAATATATTTT. Residues: CASSGPTPKIYF.

The chain couples TRBV3-1 (or the pseudogene TRBV3-2) to TRBJ2-7; TRBD2 aligns across 9 bases. This CDR3 is built from 15 residues. The V gene's germline CDR1 is LGHDT and CDR2 YNNKEL (reference sequence). Trimming removed 2 bases from V and 5 bases from J; junction bases left unmatched: 7. CDR3 loop: CASSQSGTSWHEQYF. The CDR3 coding sequence is TGTGCCAGCAGCCAATCCGGGACTAGCTGGCACGAGCAGTACTTC.

The chain employs TRBV27 and TRBJ2-1; 11 nucleotides align to TRBD2. The V gene's germline CDR1 is MNHEY and CDR2 SMNVEV (reference sequence). The CDR3 is made up of 19 amino acids. The V and J ends lost 5 bases and 5 bases, in that order; junction bases with no gene match: 17. The CDR3 spells CASSPLVAGGLKKDNEQFF. CDR3 bases: TGTGCCAGCAGTCCCCTTGTAGCGGGGGGGTTAAAAAAGGACAATGAGCAGTTCTTC.

The chain carries TRBV2 and TRBJ2-4, with 8 positions matching TRBD1. The ends lost 3 bases at V and 0 bases at J; junction bases unmatched: 1. The germline V gene has CDR1 SNHLY and CDR2 FYNNEI. This CDR3 contains 15 residues. CDR3: CASSDRGLAKNIQYF. CDR3 nucleotide sequence: TGTGCCAGCAGTGACAGGGGGCTAGCCAAAAACATTCAGTACTTC.

The chain uses TRBV14 and TRBJ1-6; the match to TRBD1 covers 8 bases. The CDR3 covers 14 residues. CDR1 and CDR2 (germline): SGHDN, FVKESK. V gave up 1 base and J gave up 7 bases; unmatched junction bases: 0. The CDR3 protein is CASSQGTGNSPLHF. CDR3 nucleotides: TGTGCCAGCAGCCAAGGGACAGGGAATTCACCCCTCCACTTT.